This TCR beta chain stems from a study of T cell responses to AZD1222 COVID-19 vaccine. Germline V gene data show CDR1 as MGHRA and CDR2 as YSYEKL. The V end lost 4 bases, the J end lost 6 bases, and 18 bases lay between the germline ends. CDR3 length: 15 residues. Concerning this clone itself: What it binds is unknown.

The table came from immunoSEQ multiplex PCR; TCRdb's copy has only in-frame clones and leaves some out. The sample gives more than 150,000 clones, 90% of which show up once; less than 1.6% is in the top ten. General study points: Following two doses of AZD1222, Spike-specific TCR breadth and depth rose. It should be noted that donors were predominantly white British and more often female, and clonal diversity was possibly underestimated. As reported, nearly half of all spike-specific TCRs target variant regions that are unmutated. Dominant CD4 TCR responses targeted spike regions 160-218 and 743-854.

The V and J genes are TRBV4-1 and TRBJ1-2; perhaps TRBD1 as D (6 bases). Sequencing was performed on peripheral blood, taken on day 0 of AZD1222 vaccination. This sequence was found in an adult in good health. CDR3 nucleotide sequence: TGCGCCAGCAGCCGCCTACAGGGTGATGATGATGGCTACACCTTC. Translation gives CASSRLQGDDDGYTF.